These 19 T cell receptor beta chains were all obtained from the same sample, sequenced in a study of blood T cell repertoires in COVID-19. Produced via immunoSEQ multiplex PCR; TCRdb's table is partial and in-frame only. This sample carries 200,000 to 250,000 clones, 88% of them seen once, and the ten largest clones take approximately 1.5%. The sequenced sample consisted of peripheral blood. The receptors stem from a man aged 18 to 35 with active or convalescent COVID-19.

This chain joins TRBV28 and TRBJ2-1; possible D gene TRBD2, 5 bases. CDR3 length: 16 amino acids. The germline V and J ends were trimmed by 0 bases and 6 bases, with 15 bases remaining between them. Germline CDR1 is MDHEN and CDR2 is SYDVKM. The CDR3 loop is CASSLWDGKKSNEQFF. The CDR3 nucleotides read TGTGCCAGCAGTTTATGGGACGGGAAAAAGTCCAATGAGCAGTTCTTC.

CDR3 coding DNA: TGTGCCAGAAGCCCCAGCGGGTCCTACGAGCAGTACTTC. It yields the protein CARSPSGSYEQYF. This chain joins TRBV7-5 and TRBJ2-7; TRBD2 is the table's D call, not checked against the DNA. TRBV7-5 is described as a pseudogene. The length of the CDR3 is 13 residues.

The J gene is TRBJ1-4, the V gene TRBV7-2; D remains ambiguous. V was trimmed by 5 bases and J by 7 bases, leaving 8 bases between them. There are 12 residues in the CDR3. CDR1 is SGHTA and CDR2 is FQGNSA in the germline V gene. The CDR3 reads CASSPLAEKLFF. As DNA, the CDR3 is TGTGCCAGCAGCCCATTGGCTGAAAAACTGTTTTTT.

The chain links TRBV2 to TRBJ1-1, with TRBD1 matching over 8 bases. The V and J ends lost 5 bases and 4 bases, in that order; junction bases with no gene match: 3. The CDR3 sequence is 13 residues long. Germline CDR1 reads SNHLY; CDR2 reads FYNNEI. The CDR3 sequence is CASSQTGGTEAFF. The CDR3 region has the DNA TGTGCCAGCAGTCAAACAGGGGGCACTGAAGCTTTCTTT.

This chain uses TRBV7-9 with TRBJ1-1, with D uncertain. The germline V gene has CDR1 SEHNR and CDR2 FQNEAQ (reference sequence). Trimming took off 3 bases at V and 3 bases at J, with 8 bases between the two ends. This CDR3 has 13 amino acids. This chain's CDR3 is CASSLSLDTEAFF. In nucleotides, the CDR3 is TGTGCCAGCAGCTTGAGCTTAGACACTGAAGCTTTCTTT.

This chain joins TRBV28 and TRBJ1-1; TRBD1 agrees at 8 bases. Germline V gives CDR1 MDHEN, CDR2 SYDVKM. The junction had 4 bases not matched to a gene; V was cut back by 3 bases and J by 4 bases. The CDR3 runs 14 residues. The CDR3 protein is CASSFGGQVTEAFF. CDR3 nucleotides: TGTGCCAGCAGTTTTGGGGGACAGGTCACTGAAGCTTTCTTT.

The chain uses TRBV3-1 (or the pseudogene TRBV3-2) and TRBJ2-3, with D hard to call. The CDR3 runs to 12 residues. CDR1 LGHDT and CDR2 YNNKEL come from the germline V gene (reference sequence). V was trimmed by 2 bases and J by 3 bases, leaving 3 bases between them. CDR3 DNA sequence: TGTGCCAGCAGCCAACCTACAGATACGCAGTATTTT. Protein sequence: CASSQPTDTQYF.

The genes are TRBV19 and TRBJ1-5, with 12 positions matching TRBD1. J was trimmed by 6 bases and V by 1 base; bases with no gene match: 4. The CDR3 totals 16 residues. The germline CDR1 and CDR2 sequences are LNHDA and SQIVND (reference sequence). The CDR3 nucleotides read TGTGCCAGTAGTATAGCAGGGACAGGGGGCAGTCAGCCCCAGCATTTT. It yields the protein CASSIAGTGGSQPQHF.

The chain combines TRBV5-4 with TRBJ2-7, with 7 positions matching TRBD2. The junction had 11 bases not matched to a gene; V was cut back by 1 base and J by 7 bases. The CDR3 consists of 15 residues. Germline V gene lookup returns CDR1 SGHNT and CDR2 YYREEE (reference sequence). The CDR3 coding sequence is TGTGCCAGCAGCTTGTGGGGCGCGGGAGCGGGGGAGCAGTACTTC. This translates into CASSLWGAGAGEQYF.

The chain joins TRBV5-1 to TRBJ2-3; no definite D call. Looked up from germline, CDR1 is SGHRS and CDR2 is YFSETQ. The CDR3 is made up of 14 amino acids. V was shortened by 0 bases and J by 2 bases, with 7 bases between the two germline ends. CDR3 residues: CASSLDPDTDTQYF. CDR3 sequence (DNA): TGCGCCAGCAGCTTGGACCCAGACACAGATACGCAGTATTTT.

CDR3 DNA: TGTGCCAGCCAAGCGGGAGGGTCGATCGGGGAGCAGTACTTC. Amino acid sequence: CASQAGGSIGEQYF. The V call is TRBV18, the J call TRBJ2-7; 10 bases map to TRBD2. Germline V gene lookup returns CDR1 KGHSH and CDR2 LQKENI. This CDR3 contains 14 residues. V dropped 8 bases and J dropped 7; count of bases not matched to a gene: 11.

The chain is built from TRBV28 and TRBJ1-4; a weak D match, TRBD1 (5 bases). With 3 bases removed from V and 5 bases from J, the gap between germline ends came to 7 bases. This CDR3 has 13 residues. CDR1 is MDHEN and CDR2 is SYDVKM in the germline V gene. CDR3 bases: TGTGCCAGCAGTTTGACAGAAAATGAAAAACTGTTTTTT. Protein product: CASSLTENEKLFF. The full variable domain, completed using reference TRBV28 and TRBJ1-4, is DVKVTQSSRYLVKRTGEKVFLECVQDMDHENMFWYRQDPGLGLRLIYFSYDVKMKEKGDIPEGYSVSREKKERFSLILESASTNQTSMYLCASSLTENEKLFFGSGTQLSVL.

The chain carries TRBV30 and TRBJ2-1; 9 nucleotides match TRBD2. Germline V CDR1 and CDR2: GTSNPN, SVGIG (reference sequence). J was trimmed by 7 bases and V by 0 bases; bases with no gene match: 7. This CDR3 is built from 15 residues. This chain's CDR3 is CAWSVEAGGMNEQFF. The CDR3 DNA reads TGTGCCTGGAGTGTAGAGGCGGGGGGGATGAATGAGCAGTTCTTC.

The CDR3 DNA is TGTGCCAGCAGTGCCCCGGGACAGGGGGCACGAGATACGCAGTATTTT. It yields the protein CASSAPGQGARDTQYF. V is TRBV6-2 or TRBV6-3 and J is TRBJ2-3, with TRBD1 identical over 12 bases. Germline V lookup: CDR1 MNHEY, CDR2 SVGEGT. V gave up 5 bases and J gave up 5 bases; unmatched junction bases: 8. This CDR3 comprises 16 residues.

This clone was detected once. The genes are TRBV18 and TRBJ1-1, with D possibly being TRBD1 (5 bases). This CDR3 region has 13 residues. Germline V lookup: CDR1 KGHSH, CDR2 LQKENI. Trimming left V 0 bases short and J 6 bases short, with 8 bases between. DNA for the CDR3: TGTGCCAGCTCACCACCGGGGGGGGCTGAAGCTTTCTTT. This translates into CASSPPGGAEAFF.

This clone was found once. The V and J genes are TRBV7-2 and TRBJ2-2; TRBD2 matches at 7 bases. The CDR3 length is 17 residues. Per germline, CDR1 SGHTA and CDR2 FQGNSA. V lost 2 bases and J lost 2; bases outside the gene matches: 8. CDR3 protein: CASSLRGLAENTGELFF. The CDR3 coding sequence is TGTGCCAGCAGCTTAAGAGGTCTAGCGGAAAACACCGGGGAGCTGTTTTTT.

The rearrangement joins TRBV10-3 to TRBJ1-1, with TRBD1 matching 9 bases. CDR1 is ENHRY, CDR2 SYGVKD, per germline. This CDR3 region has 15 residues. Losses at the gene ends were 5 bases for V and 1 base for J; bases not matched to a gene: 5. CDR3 bases: TGTGCCATCAGTACAGGGGGCGCAGGGAACACTGAAGCTTTCTTT. Translated: CAISTGGAGNTEAFF.

The CDR3 region has the DNA TGTGCCAGCAGCTTAGTTCTAGCGGGAGTATACAATGAGCAGTTCTTC. Amino acid sequence: CASSLVLAGVYNEQFF. V and J are TRBV7-8 and TRBJ2-1; TRBD2 agrees at 10 bases. Germline-derived CDR1 and CDR2 are SGHVS and FQNEAQ. V shed 1 base and J 4 bases; nucleotides not matched to a gene: 4. There are 16 residues in the CDR3.

The chain links TRBV6-1 to TRBJ1-3; D is unclear. There are 17 residues in the CDR3. The germline V and J ends were trimmed by 0 bases and 3 bases, with 15 bases remaining between them. Germline values: CDR1 MNHNS, CDR2 SASEGT. As DNA, the CDR3 is TGTGCCAGCAGTGAAGCTTCCTTCGAGAACAGTGGAAACACCATATATTTT. Encoded protein: CASSEASFENSGNTIYF.